This T cell receptor beta chain came from a study of OX40 agonist ivuxolimab in advanced cancers. The repertoire was sequenced with immunoSEQ multiplex PCR; TCRdb's copy has only in-frame clones and lacks some. The table records fewer than 50,000 clones, 80% to 90% of them present only once. Study findings and constraints: Individuals who were partial responders at 0.1-3.0 mg/kg had clonal expansion that ranked among the lowest. There was clonal expansion of CD4+ and CD8+ blood T cells by week 6 at 0.1 to 3.0 mg/kg.

Trimming removed 5 bases from V and 7 bases from J; junction bases left unmatched: 13. The germline CDR1 and CDR2 sequences are SGHAT and FQNNGV. The CDR3 totals 17 residues. As regards this clone: Its antigen is unknown.

The chain links TRBV11-2 to TRBJ2-1; 11 bases are a match to TRBD2. This sequence was found in an adult with an advanced solid tumor such as melanoma, head and neck, liver or kidney cancer. The input for sequencing was CD4+ or CD8+ T cells sorted from blood, taken in a trial of the OX40 agonist ivuxolimab. The CDR3 region is CASSVLPGTSGLNEQFF. CDR3 bases: TGTGCCAGCAGCGTTTTGCCCGGGACTAGCGGACTAAATGAGCAGTTCTTC. Based on the CDR3 plus reference TRBV11-2 and TRBJ2-1, the full variable domain is EAGVAQSPRYKIIEKRQSVAFWCNPISGHATLYWYQQILGQGPKLLIQFQNNGVVDDSQLPKDRFSAERLKGVDSTLKIQPAKLEDSAVYLCASSVLPGTSGLNEQFFGPGTRLTVL.